Detailed here is one T cell receptor beta chain. The germline V and J ends were trimmed by 3 bases and 3 bases, with 11 bases remaining between them. The CDR3 extends over 14 amino acids. Germline loops: CDR1 ENHRY, CDR2 SYGVKD. This sample stems from a study of blood T cell repertoires in COVID-19. Study details: Both acute and convalescent COVID-19 samples were obtained from the United States, Italy and Spain. Sources were T cells, B-cell-depleted T cells, or PBMCs; the material itself was cDNA or gDNA.

During active infection, Seattle patients enrolled and were then monitored through disease. Assay: immunoSEQ multiplex PCR; the TCRdb copy retains only in-frame clones and omits some. The sample includes fewer than 250,000 clones, under 90% of them seen just once. Sequenced input: peripheral blood. The chain uses TRBV10-3 and TRBJ1-1; a weak D match, TRBD1 (5 bases). The sequence derives from an elderly woman with COVID-19, enrolled during active disease. The CDR3 is CAISEVEGDTEAFF. In DNA form, the CDR3 reads TGTGCCATCAGTGAAGTGGAAGGGGACACTGAAGCTTTCTTT.